One and the same sample provided the 10 T cell receptor beta chains below, sequenced in a study of Ad26.COV2.S vaccination and SARS-CoV-2 variants. Regarding treatment: around 19 received Ad26.COV2.S at low or high dose, single or two shots; five or six received placebo; per-sample allocation not given. Collection of the samples took place on day 63 after the first injection of vaccine or placebo. Assay: immunoSEQ multiplex PCR; the TCRdb copy retains only in-frame clones and omits some. The sample records under 250,000 clones, around 88% being singletons. Sequencing used peripheral blood, obtained in a trial of Ad26.COV2.S vaccine versus placebo. The source is a person between 18 and 60 years old who received the Ad26.COV2.S COVID-19 vaccine or a placebo.

V and J are TRBV7-9 and TRBJ2-3, with D possibly TRBD1 on 6 matching bases. V dropped 1 base and J dropped 0 bases, with 14 bases sitting between them. The CDR3 totals 17 residues. CDR1 is SEHNR, CDR2 FQNEAQ, per germline (reference sequence). CDR3 sequence: CASSLDGGTPSTDTQYF. The CDR3 bases are TGTGCCAGCAGCTTAGACGGTGGGACACCTAGCACAGATACGCAGTATTTT.

This chain links TRBV7-9 with TRBJ1-4; D is possibly TRBD1 (6 bases). This CDR3 spans 18 amino acids. Trimming stripped 2 bases from V and 6 bases from J, with 22 bases between. The V gene's germline CDR1 is SEHNR and CDR2 FQNEAQ (reference sequence). The CDR3 DNA reads as TGTGCCAGCAGCTTACCCCTCGGGGGCACATTCGGTGATGAAAAACTGTTTTTT. It translates to CASSLPLGGTFGDEKLFF. The entire variable domain, with the rest obtained from reference TRBV7-9 and TRBJ1-4, is as follows: DTGVSQNPRHKITKRGQNVTFRCDPISEHNRLYWYRQTLGQGPEFLTYFQNEAQLEKSRLLSDRFSAERPKGSFSTLEIQRTEQGDSAMYLCASSLPLGGTFGDEKLFFGSGTQLSVL.

The V call is TRBV3-1 (or the pseudogene TRBV3-2), the J call TRBJ2-1, with 8 bases that match TRBD2. Germline CDR1 and CDR2: LGHDT and YNNKEL (reference sequence). The junction had 12 bases not matched to a gene; V was cut back by 0 bases and J by 11 bases. The CDR3 has 16 amino acids. In DNA form, the CDR3 reads TGTGCCAGCAGCCAAGATCCGTCTGGACTAGCCAACCAGCAGTTCTTC. This encodes CASSQDPSGLANQQFF.

V usage is TRBV6-1 and J usage is TRBJ2-5, with D unclear. V was trimmed by 2 bases and J by 4 bases, leaving 17 bases between them. The germline CDR1 and CDR2 sequences are MNHNS and SASEGT. This CDR3 is built from 16 residues. DNA of the CDR3: TGTGCCAGCAGTGAATTTGGCAGCAATGGTTTAGAGACCCAGTACTTC. Amino acids: CASSEFGSNGLETQYF.

This clone was seen just once. The J gene is TRBJ1-2, the V gene TRBV4-3; D uncertain. Germline V gene sequence: CDR1 LGHNA, CDR2 YSLEER. Trimming removed 3 bases at V and 1 base at J, with 12 bases between. The CDR3 has 15 amino acids. The CDR3 DNA reads TGCGCCAGCAGCCAGGAAGTAACGGTTAACTATGGCTACACCTTC. It translates to CASSQEVTVNYGYTF.

The chain joins TRBV7-2 to TRBJ2-1; maybe TRBD2 (5 bases). The V and J ends lost 1 base and 4 bases respectively, with 5 bases between them. CDR3 length: 13 residues. The germline CDR1 and CDR2 sequences are SGHTA and FQGNSA. The CDR3 loop is CASSLGLYNEQFF. The DNA for the CDR3 is TGTGCCAGCAGCTTAGGACTATACAATGAGCAGTTCTTC.

The chain combines TRBV6-2 or TRBV6-3 with TRBJ2-3, with D possibly TRBD1 on 5 matching bases. Germline V CDR1 and CDR2: MNHEY, SVGEGT. The length of the CDR3 is 15 residues. V was pared by 6 bases and J by 5 bases, with 18 bases between. CDR3 in DNA: TGTGCCAGCAGCCTTTGGGGAAGGGGTATAGATACGCAGTATTTT. Translating gives CASSLWGRGIDTQYF.

The chain links TRBV7-2 to TRBJ1-2; D remains ambiguous. Germline V lookup: CDR1 SGHTA, CDR2 FQGNSA. V was pared by 4 bases and J by 3 bases, with 21 bases between. CDR3 length: 17 amino acids. The CDR3 region has the DNA TGTGCCAGCAGCTCTTTAGGAGACCCATGGGTCGACTATGGCTACACCTTC. Its translation is CASSSLGDPWVDYGYTF.

This chain links TRBV19 with TRBJ2-7; 9 positions match TRBD1. This CDR3 region has 15 residues. Per germline, CDR1 LNHDA and CDR2 SQIVND (reference sequence). Trimming took 1 base from V and 6 from J; bases not matched to a gene: 7. The CDR3 region is CASSIGTGEISEQYF. Here the CDR3 DNA reads TGTGCCAGTAGTATAGGGACAGGGGAGATCAGCGAGCAGTACTTC.

This sequence joins TRBV15 and TRBJ1-1; possible D gene TRBD1, 5 bases. Trimming took 1 base from V and 7 from J, leaving 22 bases between them. Germline lookup yields CDR1 LNHNV and CDR2 YYDKDF (reference sequence). The CDR3 is 17 amino acids. CDR3 amino acids: CATSRAPSFSAGLEAFF. CDR3 DNA sequence: TGTGCCACCAGCAGAGCACCCTCATTCTCAGCAGGGCTTGAAGCTTTCTTT.